A single T cell receptor (beta chain) is shown here with its context. V gave up 4 bases and J gave up 6 bases; unmatched junction bases: 3. This CDR3 spans 12 amino acids. Germline assignment: CDR1 SGDLS and CDR2 YYNGEE. The record originates from a study of blood T cell repertoires in COVID-19. Original processing notes: Researchers report that nucleated cell counts were estimated from reference gene primer amplification. The table came from immunoSEQ multiplex PCR; TCRdb's copy has only in-frame clones and leaves some out. Clonal size and the V and J genes are those of that table, whereas D and trimming came from the DNA. The sample has under 250,000 clones, roughly 90% seen once.

The V and J genes are TRBV9 and TRBJ2-7; 8 bases match TRBD2. Sequencing used peripheral blood. The origin of this receptor is a woman aged 55-69 years with acute or convalescent COVID-19. The CDR3 DNA is TGTGCCAGCAGCCCCCTAGCGGGCGAGCAGTACTTC. It is translated as CASSPLAGEQYF. The entire variable domain, with the rest obtained from reference TRBV9 and TRBJ2-7, is as follows: DSGVTQTPKHLITATGQRVTLRCSPRSGDLSVYWYQQSLDQGLQFLIQYYNGEERAKGNILERFSAQQFPDLHSELNLSSLELGDSALYFCASSPLAGEQYFGPGTRLTVT.